This T cell receptor beta chain is drawn from a study of T cell responses to AZD1222 COVID-19 vaccine. Investigators merged groups given second doses at roughly 4 or roughly 12 weeks. Some clones are missing from TCRdb's copy, which holds only in-frame ones; the method was immunoSEQ multiplex PCR. The sample has some 130,000 clones, just under 95% seen once. The sample in question was peripheral blood, obtained 28 days after the second AZD1222 dose. The origin of this receptor is an adult who received the AZD1222 COVID-19 vaccine.

This CDR3 reads CASSLGLAGGRLGETQYF. The CDR3 region has the DNA TGTGCCAGCAGCCTCGGACTAGCGGGGGGCCGCCTCGGAGAGACCCAGTACTTC. The rearrangement joins TRBV7-2 to TRBJ2-5; 14 positions match TRBD2. This CDR3 spans 18 amino acids. CDR1 and CDR2 (germline): SGHTA, FQGNSA. The junction had 12 bases not matched to a gene; V was cut back by 5 bases and J by 4 bases.